A single sample is the source of the 27 T cell receptor beta chains below, sequenced in a study of beta chain features in type 1 diabetes. Expressed TCRB transcripts were sequenced because the entire RNA isolate underwent reverse transcription. Sequenced by immunoSEQ multiplex PCR; TCRdb stores in-frame clones only, minus some. The table shows approximately 730,000 clones, with about an eighth occurring only once. Their antigen targets remain unknown. Findings and caveats of the study: All four CD4+ subsets from Type 1 diabetes patients carried moderately but significantly shorter TCRB CDR3s.

The sequenced sample consisted of naive CD4+ T cells from blood. All receptors derive from a man younger than 35 with type 1 diabetes.

This clone has just one count. The chain has TRBV19 and TRBJ1-2; perhaps TRBD1 as D (6 bases). CDR3 length equals 14 residues. CDR1 and CDR2 from the germline V gene are LNHDA and SQIVND (reference sequence). V was shortened by 9 bases and J by 3 bases, with 17 bases between the two germline ends. This CDR3 is CASQFMAGDYGYTF. In nucleotides, the CDR3 is TGTGCCAGCCAGTTCATGGCAGGGGACTATGGCTACACCTTC.

This clone was seen a few times. This chain links TRBV2 with TRBJ2-7; possibly TRBD1 for D (5 bases). CDR1 is SNHLY and CDR2 is FYNNEI in the germline V gene. V gave up 8 bases and J gave up 4 bases, with 18 bases separating them. This CDR3 has 14 amino acids. The CDR3 DNA reads TGTGCCAGCTCCGTTGGGGCTGGGCGGTACGAGCAGTACTTC. Its translation: CASSVGAGRYEQYF.

The chain joins TRBV10-3 to TRBJ1-5; no firm D call. This CDR3 has 14 amino acids. CDR1 and CDR2 from the germline V gene are ENHRY and SYGVKD. Trimming removed 10 bases at V and 0 bases at J, with 13 bases between. CDR3 sequence: CASSQEDSNQPQHF. In DNA, the CDR3 is TGTGCCAGTTCGCAGGAGGATAGCAATCAGCCCCAGCATTTT.

This clone was seen a handful of times. The chain links TRBV19 to TRBJ1-5, with D possibly matching TRBD1 (6 bases). The CDR3 is made up of 13 amino acids. The germline V gene encodes CDR1 LNHDA and CDR2 SQIVND (reference sequence). The V gene lost 3 bases and the J gene lost 6 bases, with 9 bases spanning the gap. CDR3: CASSMGAAQPQHF. The CDR3 DNA reads as TGTGCCAGTAGTATGGGGGCAGCTCAGCCCCAGCATTTT.

J is TRBJ1-2 and V is TRBV7-9; TRBD1 matches at 7 bases. After removal of 1 base from V and 4 bases from J, the junction contained 6 bases not matched to a gene. The length of the CDR3 is 15 residues. In germline, CDR1 is SEHNR, CDR2 FQNEAQ (reference sequence). CDR3 loop: CASSLGAGTAYGYTF. Written as DNA, the CDR3 is TGTGCCAGCAGCTTAGGGGCCGGGACAGCCTATGGCTACACCTTC.

The chain combines TRBV5-1 with TRBJ2-7, with D unclear. The V gene's germline CDR1 is SGHRS and CDR2 YFSETQ. V gave up 2 bases and J gave up 0 bases, with 9 bases separating them. This CDR3 has 14 amino acids. The CDR3 here is CASSFAESSYEQYF. DNA of the CDR3: TGCGCCAGCAGCTTCGCCGAGAGCTCCTACGAGCAGTACTTC.

The rearrangement links TRBV7-9 to TRBJ2-5; 8 bases are shared with TRBD1. Germline loops: CDR1 SEHNR, CDR2 FQNEAQ (reference sequence). After removal of 3 bases from V and 1 base from J, the junction contained 4 bases not matched to a gene. This CDR3 has 15 residues. The CDR3 DNA is TGTGCCAGCAGCTTCGGACAGGGCGGCCAAGAGACCCAGTACTTC. Amino acids: CASSFGQGGQETQYF.

This clone was counted a few times. In DNA, the CDR3 is TGTGCCAGCAGCTTAAGTCCCATGGACGGAGACACAGATACGCAGTATTTT. Its translation: CASSLSPMDGDTDTQYF. This rearrangement joins TRBV7-3 to TRBJ2-3; D gene uncertain. V was shortened by 1 base and J by 2 bases, with 16 bases between the two germline ends. The germline gives CDR1 SGHTA, CDR2 FQGTGA. CDR3 length equals 17 residues.

The chain links TRBV30 to TRBJ1-2; 9 positions agree with TRBD1. This CDR3 comprises 12 residues. V trimming: 5 bases; J trimming: 9 bases; junction bases outside the gene matches: 7. CDR1 and CDR2 from the germline V gene are GTSNPN and SVGIG (reference sequence). CDR3 nucleotides: TGTGCCTGGGGGACAGGGACGGTAAGCTACACCTTC. This encodes CAWGTGTVSYTF.

On this clone itself: The sample holds other DNA sequences that translate to the same CDR3. The V gene is TRBV6-1, the J gene TRBJ2-7; D not certain. Trimming took off 3 bases at V and 4 bases at J, with 4 bases between the two ends. This CDR3 has 11 amino acids. Germline V gives CDR1 MNHNS, CDR2 SASEGT. CDR3 bases: TGTGCCAGCAGTGAGGGATACGAGCAGTACTTC. Translation: CASSEGYEQYF.

This clone was seen only a few times. This chain's CDR3 is CASSLGGTGGRTQYF. CDR3 coding DNA: TGTGCCAGCAGCTTAGGAGGGACAGGGGGCCGGACCCAGTACTTC. This chain joins TRBV7-9 and TRBJ2-5; 12 positions match TRBD1. This CDR3 has 15 amino acids. Trimming cost V 1 base and J 7 bases; bases outside gene matches: 4. Germline loops: CDR1 SEHNR, CDR2 FQNEAQ (reference sequence).

This rearrangement joins TRBV2 to TRBJ2-7, with D possibly TRBD1 on 5 matching bases. The CDR3 length is 14 residues. The V gene's germline CDR1 is SNHLY and CDR2 FYNNEI. The V gene lost 1 base and the J gene lost 5 bases, with 12 bases spanning the gap. The CDR3 DNA reads as TGTGCCAGCAGTGAAGGACAGTTCGCGGACGAGCAGTACTTC. Protein: CASSEGQFADEQYF.

J is TRBJ1-5 and V is TRBV6-1, with D perhaps TRBD1 (5 bases). The germline gives CDR1 MNHNS, CDR2 SASEGT. V was pared by 4 bases and J by 0 bases, with 16 bases between. The CDR3 spans 17 residues. The DNA of the CDR3 is TGTGCCAGCAGTGTCCGGGACCCTCCCCTTAGCAATCAGCCCCAGCATTTT. Its protein is CASSVRDPPLSNQPQHF.

This clone was detected a few times. The chain carries TRBV6-5 and TRBJ2-7; the match to TRBD1 covers 8 bases. The CDR3 runs to 16 residues. Germline CDR1 reads MNHEY; CDR2 reads SVGAGI. V lost 3 bases, J lost 2 bases, and 9 bases stayed unmatched. CDR3: CASSYLNRGVAYEQYF. CDR3 bases: TGTGCCAGCAGTTATTTGAACAGGGGGGTAGCCTACGAGCAGTACTTC.

This clone appeared a few times. CDR3: CASSLGTRGDTDTQYF. The CDR3 DNA follows: TGCGCCAGCAGCCTGGGGACTCGCGGAGACACAGATACGCAGTATTTT. This chain connects TRBV5-1 to TRBJ2-3; D perhaps matches TRBD2 (6 bases). CDR1 and CDR2 from the germline V gene are SGHRS and YFSETQ. V dropped 4 bases and J dropped 2 bases, with 17 bases sitting between them. The CDR3 loop spans 16 amino acids.

Regarding this clone: Sequence at one end of the junction differs from germline and may be a read error. The chain combines TRBV2 with TRBJ2-4; TRBD1 is a possible D gene (5 bases). The germline V gene encodes CDR1 SNHLY and CDR2 FYNNEI. This CDR3 has 12 amino acids. CDR3 in DNA: TGTGCCAGCAGTGTGTTCCCTCGCCCAGGGCCCTTC. This encodes CASSVFPRPGPF.

This clone turned up a few times. The chain recombines TRBV18 with TRBJ2-3; D call uncertain. Germline-derived CDR1 and CDR2 are KGHSH and LQKENI. V shed 5 bases and J shed 0 bases, with 9 bases lying between them. The length of the CDR3 is 14 residues. The CDR3 DNA reads as TGTGCCAGCTCAACTGGGCAGAGCACAGATACGCAGTATTTT. Translating gives CASSTGQSTDTQYF.

There are a few counts of this clone. This sequence joins TRBV19 and TRBJ1-2, with 7 bases aligning to TRBD1. Germline lookup yields CDR1 LNHDA and CDR2 SQIVND (reference sequence). CDR3 length: 14 amino acids. V shed 6 bases, J shed 7 bases, and the junction held 11 bases outside the gene matches. In DNA form, the CDR3 reads TGTGCCAGTAGCTTGACAGGGTCCGTGGCTGGCTACACCTTC. Residues: CASSLTGSVAGYTF.

The J gene is TRBJ1-2, the V gene TRBV30, with D tentatively TRBD1 (6 bases). This CDR3 contains 17 residues. In germline, CDR1 is GTSNPN, CDR2 SVGIG (reference sequence). V lost 3 bases to trimming and J lost 0 bases, with 20 bases between them. CDR3 nucleotides: TGTGCCTGGAGCCCACACCCGACAGGCGTCACTAACTATGGCTACACCTTC. Translated: CAWSPHPTGVTNYGYTF. The full variable domain, rest sourced from reference TRBV30 and TRBJ1-2, is SQTIHQWPATLVQPVGSPLSLECTVEGTSNPNLYWYRQAAGRGLQLLFYSVGIGQISSEVPQNLSASRPQDRQFILSSKKLLLSDSGFYLCAWSPHPTGVTNYGYTFGSGTRLTVV.

This clone was picked up a small number of times. The gene calls are TRBV9 and TRBJ2-5, with 8 bases matching TRBD2. V was clipped by 4 bases and J by 5 bases; unmatched bases: 7. CDR1 is SGDLS and CDR2 is YYNGEE in the germline V gene. The CDR3 has 14 amino acids. The DNA of the CDR3 is TGTGCCAGCAGCCCTCGGGGGGGCCGGGAGACCCAGTACTTC. This sequence encodes CASSPRGGRETQYF.

A few counts support this clone. V is TRBV27 and J is TRBJ1-2, with D hard to call. CDR1 and CDR2 from the germline V gene are MNHEY and SMNVEV (reference sequence). CDR3 length: 14 residues. Trimming cost V 3 bases and J 0 bases, with 8 bases left between them. In DNA form, the CDR3 reads TGTGCCAGCAGTTTCCCTGGGGCTAACTATGGCTACACCTTC. This gives the protein CASSFPGANYGYTF.

The rearrangement links TRBV5-6 to TRBJ2-1, with TRBD1 matching over 10 bases. Germline CDR1 is SGHDT and CDR2 is YYEEEE. The V segment lost 0 bases and the J segment 8 bases; nucleotides outside the gene matches: 5. The CDR3 consists of 15 residues. CDR3 sequence reads: CASSLVGQGQHEQFF. CDR3 nucleotide sequence: TGTGCCAGCAGCTTGGTGGGACAGGGGCAGCATGAGCAGTTCTTC.

This clone was detected a few times. CDR3 sequence reads: CASSPGGGFNQPQHF. As DNA, the CDR3 is TGTGCCAGCAGCCCCGGCGGGGGGTTCAATCAGCCCCAGCATTTT. The V gene is TRBV7-3, the J gene TRBJ1-5; perhaps TRBD1 as D (5 bases). From germline, CDR1 is SGHTA and CDR2 FQGTGA. Trimming removed 5 bases at V and 3 bases at J, with 14 bases between. This CDR3 has 15 residues.

This chain joins TRBV4-1 and TRBJ1-6; D is unclear. Germline V CDR1 and CDR2: MGHRA, YSYEKL. The V and J ends lost 1 base and 7 bases respectively, with 14 bases between them. This CDR3 spans 16 amino acids. CDR3 residues: CASSQGRGMGNSPLHF. In nucleotides, the CDR3 is TGCGCCAGCAGCCAAGGGCGAGGGATGGGAAATTCACCCCTCCACTTT.

The CDR3 bases are TGTGCCAGCAGAGCAGGGAACACCGGGGAGCTGTTTTTT. Its translation is CASRAGNTGELFF. The V gene is TRBV6-5, the J gene TRBJ2-2; D is unclear. Germline V gives CDR1 MNHEY, CDR2 SVGAGI. V lost 6 bases and J 1 base, leaving 6 bases between the germline ends. CDR3 length: 13 amino acids.

The rearrangement joins TRBV6-5 to TRBJ1-4, with 10 bases that match TRBD1. The CDR3 is 14 amino acids. Germline V CDR1 and CDR2: MNHEY, SVGAGI. Germline trimming cut 6 bases from V and 8 bases from J; bases unmatched to any gene: 6. The CDR3 loop reads CASRRQGAYEKLFF. In nucleotides, the CDR3 is TGTGCCAGCAGACGACAGGGGGCTTACGAAAAACTGTTTTTT.

The chain employs TRBV5-1 and TRBJ1-1, with D unresolved. The V end was cut by 4 bases, the J end by 5 bases, with 12 bases between. The CDR3 is made up of 13 amino acids. From germline, CDR1 is SGHRS and CDR2 YFSETQ. The CDR3 DNA follows: TGCGCCAGCAGCGTTGGACTAGGAACTGAAGCTTTCTTT. This codes for CASSVGLGTEAFF.